This T cell receptor beta chain was documented in a study of post-analysis software for immune sequencing data. Findings and caveats of the study: Diversity measured as normalized Chao1 was significantly lower in multiple sclerosis patients than in controls. Controls showed lower frequencies than patients for roughly 5 TRBV segments, and TRBV5-6, TRBV5-1 and TRBV20-1 were among these.

Only a few counts were recorded for this clonotype. Its antigen is currently unknown. cDNA libraries of TCR beta carried unique molecular identifiers. TCRdb processed the PCR reads anew with MiXCR; each CDR3 protein has one entry. The profile shows fewer than 700,000 distinct CDR3 sequences, around 40% of them singletons. From germline, CDR1 is SGHVS and CDR2 FQNEAQ. CDR3 size: 14 residues. V lost 5 bases and J lost 3, with 10 bases in between. The sequence was obtained from a girl under 18 with multiple sclerosis. The chain joins TRBV7-8 to TRBJ2-2; D unresolved. The specimen was blood. In DNA, the CDR3 is TGTGCCAGCAGCCCACGAACTTACACCGGGGAGCTGTTTTTT. Its translation is CASSPRTYTGELFF.